Below, 18 T cell receptor beta chains from the same sample are listed, as sequenced in a study of vaccination effects on CD4 cells after COVID-19. Their antigen targets remain unknown. Method: immunoSEQ multiplex PCR; TCRdb's copy keeps in-frame clones and lacks some. This table has about 45,000 clones, roughly 70% appearing once. Sequencing was preceded by expansion of antigen-specific CD4+ T cells with viral peptide pools in the ViraFEST assay. The culture ran for around 10 days before CD4+ T cells were isolated. PCR-confirmed SARS-CoV-2 infection occurred in the person between March and December 2020. Sequenced material: CD4+ T cells from PBMCs cultured with a peptide pool, taken before COVID-19 vaccination. The source of these receptors is a human donor who had a prior SARS-CoV-2 infection.

The chain employs TRBV11-3 and TRBJ1-1, with D possibly being TRBD1 (6 bases). V shed 2 bases and J shed 3 bases, with 13 bases lying between them. This CDR3 has 15 residues. The germline CDR1 and CDR2 sequences are SGHNT and YENEEA. The CDR3 protein is CASSLTGGRDTEAFF. The DNA of the CDR3 is TGTGCCAGCAGCTTAACGGGGGGGCGCGACACTGAAGCTTTCTTT.

This chain uses TRBV5-1 with TRBJ2-5; 10 bases are shared with TRBD1. CDR1 and CDR2 (germline): SGHRS, YFSETQ. This CDR3 has 15 amino acids. V lost 4 bases, J lost 3 bases, and 6 bases stayed unmatched. Written as DNA, the CDR3 is TGCGCCAGCAGCAGGGGGACAGGGGTTGAAGAGACCCAGTACTTC. Protein product: CASSRGTGVEETQYF.

The chain recombines TRBV28 with TRBJ2-7; TRBD2 might be the D (6 bases). CDR1 and CDR2 from the germline V gene are MDHEN and SYDVKM. The CDR3 covers 14 residues. The germline V and J ends were trimmed by 3 bases and 1 base, with 10 bases remaining between them. For the CDR3, the DNA is TGTGCCAGCAGTTTTTGGGGAGGATCCTACGAGCAGTACTTC. Translated: CASSFWGGSYEQYF.

The chain carries TRBV6-1 and TRBJ1-5, with 11 bases fitting TRBD1. The CDR3 spans 17 residues. Germline CDR1 and CDR2: MNHNS and SASEGT. V gave up 1 base and J gave up 6 bases; unmatched junction bases: 8. CDR3 sequence (DNA): TGTGCCAGCAGTGAAGTGGGGACAGGGGGGAGGCGTCAGCCCCAGCATTTT. Encoded protein: CASSEVGTGGRRQPQHF.

V gene TRBV4-2 combines with J gene TRBJ2-7; 9 nucleotides agree with TRBD1. Losses at the gene ends were 1 base for V and 2 bases for J; bases not matched to a gene: 6. CDR1 and CDR2 from the germline V gene are LGHNA and YNFKEQ. This CDR3 contains 16 residues. Here the CDR3 DNA reads TGTGCCAGCAGCCAAGGGGGGGACAGGGCGACCTACGAGCAGTACTTC. Residues: CASSQGGDRATYEQYF.

This clone has just a few counts. V usage is TRBV6-6 and J usage is TRBJ1-5; D remains ambiguous. The CDR3 length is 13 residues. With 6 bases removed from V and 7 bases from J, the gap between germline ends came to 13 bases. Germline CDR1 and CDR2: MNHNY and SVGAGI (reference sequence). Here the CDR3 reads CASSSGSGQPQHF. CDR3 DNA sequence: TGTGCCAGCAGCTCAGGTTCCGGGCAGCCCCAGCATTTT.

V is TRBV20-1 and J is TRBJ2-1, with D perhaps given as TRBD1 or TRBD2 (5 bases each). Germline-derived CDR1 and CDR2 are DFQATT and SNEGSKA (reference sequence). This CDR3 contains 16 residues. V was trimmed by 3 bases and J by 2 bases, leaving 17 bases between them. CDR3 amino acids: CSASVGAGTAYNEQFF. In nucleotides, the CDR3 is TGCAGTGCTAGTGTCGGGGCCGGGACGGCCTACAATGAGCAGTTCTTC.

V is TRBV5-1 and J is TRBJ2-2; tentatively, D is TRBD1 or TRBD2 (5 bases each). The germline CDR1 and CDR2 sequences are SGHRS and YFSETQ. The germline V and J ends were trimmed by 0 bases and 0 bases, with 15 bases remaining between them. CDR3 size: 18 residues. The CDR3 loop is CASSLEPRGGSNTGELFF. The CDR3 DNA is TGCGCCAGCAGCTTGGAACCTCGGGGCGGGTCGAACACCGGGGAGCTGTTTTTT.

This rearrangement joins TRBV2 to TRBJ2-2; D may be TRBD1 or TRBD2 (5 bases each). The V and J ends lost 3 bases and 4 bases respectively, with 9 bases between them. There are 14 residues in the CDR3. CDR1 and CDR2 (germline): SNHLY, FYNNEI. The CDR3 bases are TGTGCCAGCAGTGAGGGACGGTCCACCGGGGAGCTGTTTTTT. This codes for CASSEGRSTGELFF.

The rearrangement uses TRBV5-6 and TRBJ1-2; tentative D call: TRBD1 (6 bases). V lost 4 bases to trimming and J lost 1 base, with 11 bases between them. This CDR3 is built from 14 residues. CDR1 and CDR2 from the germline V gene are SGHDT and YYEEEE. The CDR3 DNA reads TGTGCCAGCAGCCCGACAGGCCTTAACTATGGCTACACCTTC. Translating it yields CASSPTGLNYGYTF.

This chain links TRBV5-1 with TRBJ2-7; D remains ambiguous. Germline CDR1 is SGHRS and CDR2 is YFSETQ. This CDR3 has 14 amino acids. V lost 4 bases and J 2 bases, leaving 13 bases between the germline ends. CDR3 in DNA: TGCGCCAGCAGCCTAGAGTCTATTGCCTACGAGCAGTACTTC. It encodes CASSLESIAYEQYF.

The rearrangement uses TRBV18 and TRBJ2-2; 7 nucleotides match TRBD2. CDR1 and CDR2 from the germline V gene are KGHSH and LQKENI. The CDR3 contains 15 residues. The J segment lost 6 bases and the V segment lost 3 bases, leaving 7 bases of the junction unmatched. The CDR3 loop is CASSPQAGDSGELFF. The CDR3 bases are TGTGCCAGCTCACCTCAGGCGGGAGACTCCGGGGAGCTGTTTTTT.

The chain uses TRBV6-5 and TRBJ2-1; perhaps TRBD2 as D (6 bases). V was shortened by 7 bases and J by 3 bases, with 7 bases between the two germline ends. The CDR3 has 12 residues. Germline-derived CDR1 and CDR2 are MNHEY and SVGAGI. The CDR3 bases are TGTGCCAGCAAGGACTACTACAATGAGCAGTTCTTC. Amino acids: CASKDYYNEQFF.

This clone occurred a few times. This chain uses TRBV19 with TRBJ1-5; D is possibly TRBD1 (5 bases). The CDR3 sequence is 15 residues long. Germline V gene lookup returns CDR1 LNHDA and CDR2 SQIVND (reference sequence). Trimming took 5 bases from V and 6 from J, leaving 17 bases between them. The CDR3 coding sequence is TGTGCCAGTAGTGCCGGCGGGCAGGGTGGTCAGCCCCAGCATTTT. Amino acids: CASSAGGQGGQPQHF. Full variable domain (missing parts from reference TRBV19 and TRBJ1-5): DGGITQSPKYLFRKEGQNVTLSCEQNLNHDAMYWYRQDPGQGLRLIYYSQIVNDFQKGDIAEGYSVSREKKESFPLTVTSAQKNPTAFYLCASSAGGQGGQPQHFGDGTRLSIL.

This chain uses TRBV5-1 with TRBJ2-1; D ambiguous. CDR3 length equals 15 residues. The V end was cut by 4 bases, the J end by 7 bases, with 18 bases between. Germline V gene data show CDR1 as SGHRS and CDR2 as YFSETQ. CDR3 in amino acids: CASSQATSAANEQFF. For the CDR3, the DNA is TGCGCCAGCAGCCAGGCTACCTCGGCGGCGAATGAGCAGTTCTTC.

This clone was counted between two and nine times. The chain has TRBV6-5 and TRBJ1-1; no clear D. The V end was cut by 1 base, the J end by 2 bases, with 8 bases between. The length of the CDR3 is 14 residues. Germline assignment: CDR1 MNHEY and CDR2 SVGAGI. As DNA, the CDR3 is TGTGCCAGCAGTTACTTGGCGGCCAACACTGAAGCTTTCTTT. It encodes CASSYLAANTEAFF.

In its sample, this clone was seen a few times. The chain is built from TRBV18 and TRBJ1-2; perhaps TRBD1 as D (5 bases). Germline CDR1 reads KGHSH; CDR2 reads LQKENI. Trimming left V 2 bases short and J 2 bases short, with 9 bases between. The CDR3 is 14 amino acids. The CDR3 bases are TGTGCCAGCTCACCATTGGCAGGGAACTATGGCTACACCTTC. Protein sequence: CASSPLAGNYGYTF. The whole variable domain, remainder taken from reference TRBV18 and TRBJ1-2, is NAGVMQNPRHLVRRRGQEARLRCSPMKGHSHVYWYRQLPEEGLKFMVYLQKENIIDESGMPKERFSAEFPKEGPSILRIQQVVRGDSAAYFCASSPLAGNYGYTFGSGTRLTVV.

This clone was picked up one time. The chain joins TRBV5-1 to TRBJ2-5, with D hard to call. Trimming pared 0 bases from V and 2 bases from J, leaving 8 bases between. There are 14 residues in the CDR3. The germline gives CDR1 SGHRS, CDR2 YFSETQ. CDR3 loop: CASSLAHLQETQYF. The CDR3 nucleotides are TGCGCCAGCAGCTTGGCCCACCTGCAAGAGACCCAGTACTTC.